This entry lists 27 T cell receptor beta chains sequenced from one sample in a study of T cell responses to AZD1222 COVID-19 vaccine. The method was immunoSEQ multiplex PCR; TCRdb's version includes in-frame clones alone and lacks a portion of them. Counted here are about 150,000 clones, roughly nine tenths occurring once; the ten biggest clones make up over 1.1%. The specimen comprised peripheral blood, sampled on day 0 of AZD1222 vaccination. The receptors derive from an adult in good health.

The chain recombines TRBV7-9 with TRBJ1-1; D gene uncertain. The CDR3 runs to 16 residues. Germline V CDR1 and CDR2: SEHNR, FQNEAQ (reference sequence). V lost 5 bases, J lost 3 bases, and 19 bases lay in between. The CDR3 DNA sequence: TGTGCCAGCAGCACTGGGAGGGTAGGTTTCGACACTGAAGCTTTCTTT. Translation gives CASSTGRVGFDTEAFF.

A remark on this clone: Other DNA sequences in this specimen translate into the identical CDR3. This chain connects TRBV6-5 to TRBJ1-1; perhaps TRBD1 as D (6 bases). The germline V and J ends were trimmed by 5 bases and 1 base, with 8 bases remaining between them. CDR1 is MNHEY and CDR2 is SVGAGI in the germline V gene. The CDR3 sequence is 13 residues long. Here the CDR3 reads CASSRTENTEAFF. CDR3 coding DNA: TGTGCCAGCAGTAGGACAGAGAACACTGAAGCTTTCTTT.

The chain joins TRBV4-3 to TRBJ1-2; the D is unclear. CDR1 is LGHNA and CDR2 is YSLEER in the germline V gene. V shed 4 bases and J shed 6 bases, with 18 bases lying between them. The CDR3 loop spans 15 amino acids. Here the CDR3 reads CASSPRHPPRDGYTF. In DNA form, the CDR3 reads TGCGCCAGCAGCCCGCGACACCCTCCCCGCGATGGCTACACCTTC.

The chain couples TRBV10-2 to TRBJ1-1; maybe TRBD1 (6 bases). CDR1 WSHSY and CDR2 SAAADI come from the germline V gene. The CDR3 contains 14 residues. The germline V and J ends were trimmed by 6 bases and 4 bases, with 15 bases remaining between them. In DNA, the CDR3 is TGCGCCAGCAGGCCTACTACAGGGTCCACTGAAGCTTTCTTT. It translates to CASRPTTGSTEAFF.

The CDR3 bases are TGTGCCAGCAGCTTAATGTCGGGATCCTACGAGCAGTACTTC. This translates into CASSLMSGSYEQYF. The V gene is TRBV7-3, the J gene TRBJ2-7; possible D gene TRBD2, 5 bases. V shed 1 base and J shed 1 base, with 8 bases lying between them. CDR3 size: 14 residues. The germline gives CDR1 SGHTA, CDR2 FQGTGA.

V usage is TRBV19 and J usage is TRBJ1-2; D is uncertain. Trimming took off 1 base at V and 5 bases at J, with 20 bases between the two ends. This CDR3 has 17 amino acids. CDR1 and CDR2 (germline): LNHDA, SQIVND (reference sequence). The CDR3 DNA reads TGTGCCAGTAGTATAGTCCTCCGGGCCGCGCTACGGTATGGCTACACCTTC. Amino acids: CASSIVLRAALRYGYTF.

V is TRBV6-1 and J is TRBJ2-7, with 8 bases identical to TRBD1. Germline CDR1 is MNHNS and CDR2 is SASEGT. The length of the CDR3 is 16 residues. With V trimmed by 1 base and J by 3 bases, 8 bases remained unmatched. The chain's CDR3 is CASSEGPGQAGYEQYF. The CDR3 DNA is TGTGCCAGCAGTGAAGGACCGGGACAGGCGGGCTACGAGCAGTACTTC.

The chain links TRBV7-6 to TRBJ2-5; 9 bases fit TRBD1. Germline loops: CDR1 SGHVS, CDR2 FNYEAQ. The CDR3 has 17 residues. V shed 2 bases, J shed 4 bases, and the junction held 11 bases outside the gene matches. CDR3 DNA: TGTGCCAGCAGCTTAACCGGGACAGGGTTTTACGGAGAGACCCAGTACTTC. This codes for CASSLTGTGFYGETQYF. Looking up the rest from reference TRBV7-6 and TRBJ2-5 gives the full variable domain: GAGVSQSPRYKVTKRGQDVALRCDPISGHVSLYWYRQALGQGPEFLTYFNYEAQQDKSGLPNDRFSAERPEGSISTLTIQRTEQRDSAMYRCASSLTGTGFYGETQYFGPGTRLLVL.

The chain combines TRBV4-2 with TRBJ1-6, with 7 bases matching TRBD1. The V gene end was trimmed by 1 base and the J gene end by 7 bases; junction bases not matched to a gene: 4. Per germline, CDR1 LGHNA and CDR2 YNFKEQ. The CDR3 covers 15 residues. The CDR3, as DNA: TGTGCCAGCAGCCAAGGCTTGGACAGGAATTCACCCCTCCACTTT. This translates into CASSQGLDRNSPLHF.

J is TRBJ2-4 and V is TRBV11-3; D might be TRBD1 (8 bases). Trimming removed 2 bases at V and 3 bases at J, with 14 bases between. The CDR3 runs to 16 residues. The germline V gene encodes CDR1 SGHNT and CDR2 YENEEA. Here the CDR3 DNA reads TGTGCCAGCAGCTTATGGACAGGGAGGGGCAAAAACATTCAGTACTTC. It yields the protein CASSLWTGRGKNIQYF. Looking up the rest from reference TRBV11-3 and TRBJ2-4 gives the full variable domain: EAGVVQSPRYKIIEKKQPVAFWCNPISGHNTLYWYLQNLGQGPELLIRYENEEAVDDSQLPKDRFSAERLKGVDSTLKIQPAELGDSAVYLCASSLWTGRGKNIQYFGAGTRLSVL.

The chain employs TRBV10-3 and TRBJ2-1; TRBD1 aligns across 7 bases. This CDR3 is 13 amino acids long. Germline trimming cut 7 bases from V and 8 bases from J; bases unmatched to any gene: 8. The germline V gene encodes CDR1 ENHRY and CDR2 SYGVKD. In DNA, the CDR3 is TGTGCCATCATGAGGGGGCAGCAAGATGAGCAGTTCTTC. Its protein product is CAIMRGQQDEQFF.

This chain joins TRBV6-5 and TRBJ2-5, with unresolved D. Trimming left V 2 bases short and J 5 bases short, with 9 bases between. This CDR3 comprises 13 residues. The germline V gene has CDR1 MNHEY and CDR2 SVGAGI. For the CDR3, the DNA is TGTGCCAGCAGTTACCGCCCCCAGGAGACCCAGTACTTC. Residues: CASSYRPQETQYF.

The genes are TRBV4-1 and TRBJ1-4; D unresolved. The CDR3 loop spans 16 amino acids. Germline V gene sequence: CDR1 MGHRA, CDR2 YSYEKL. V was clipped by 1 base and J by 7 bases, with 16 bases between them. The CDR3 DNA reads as TGCGCCAGCAGCCAAGTTTATGAAGGGCGGGTTGAAAAACTGTTTTTT. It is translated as CASSQVYEGRVEKLFF.

CDR3: CATGTVNGYTF. DNA for the CDR3: TGTGCCACGGGAACCGTTAATGGCTACACCTTC. The V call is TRBV6-5, the J call TRBJ1-2; D gene uncertain. Deletions cut 10 bases from V and 6 bases from J, with 12 bases between. Germline loops: CDR1 MNHEY, CDR2 SVGAGI. The CDR3 contains 11 residues.

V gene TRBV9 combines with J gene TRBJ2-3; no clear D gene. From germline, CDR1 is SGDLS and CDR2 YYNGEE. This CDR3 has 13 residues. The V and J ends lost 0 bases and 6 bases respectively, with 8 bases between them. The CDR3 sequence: CASSVDYTDTQYF. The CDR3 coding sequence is TGTGCCAGCAGCGTAGATTATACGGATACGCAGTATTTT.

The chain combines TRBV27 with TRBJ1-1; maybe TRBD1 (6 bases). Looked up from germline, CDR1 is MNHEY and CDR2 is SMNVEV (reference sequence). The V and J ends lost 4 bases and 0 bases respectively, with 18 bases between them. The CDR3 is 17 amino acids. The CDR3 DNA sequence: TGTGCCAGCAGTTCGTTTACAGGGTGGGGTATGAACACTGAAGCTTTCTTT. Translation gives CASSSFTGWGMNTEAFF.

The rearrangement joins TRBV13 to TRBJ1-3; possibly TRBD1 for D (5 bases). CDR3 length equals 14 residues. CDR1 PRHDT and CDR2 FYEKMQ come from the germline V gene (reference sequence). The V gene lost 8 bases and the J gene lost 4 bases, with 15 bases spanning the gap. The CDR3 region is CASGLTARGNTIYF. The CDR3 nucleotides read TGTGCCAGCGGGTTGACAGCGAGGGGAAACACCATATATTTT.

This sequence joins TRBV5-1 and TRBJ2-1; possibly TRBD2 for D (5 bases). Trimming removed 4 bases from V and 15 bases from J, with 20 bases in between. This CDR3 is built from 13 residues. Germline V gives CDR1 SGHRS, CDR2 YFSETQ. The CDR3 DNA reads TGCGCCAGCAGCAGAGGGCCCGGGCCCCCTGCGTTCTTC. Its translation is CASSRGPGPPAFF. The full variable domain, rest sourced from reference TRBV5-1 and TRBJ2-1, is KAGVTQTPRYLIKTRGQQVTLSCSPISGHRSVSWYQQTPGQGLQFLFEYFSETQRNKGNFPGRFSGRQFSNSRSEMNVSTLELGDSALYLCASSRGPGPPAFFGPGTRLTVL.

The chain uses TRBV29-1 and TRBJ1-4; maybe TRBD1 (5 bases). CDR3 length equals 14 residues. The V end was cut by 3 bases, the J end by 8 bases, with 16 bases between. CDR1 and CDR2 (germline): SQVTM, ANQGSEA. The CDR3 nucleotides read TGCAGCGTTGATGGGGGGGGTGTTCAGGAAAAACTGTTTTTT. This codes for CSVDGGGVQEKLFF. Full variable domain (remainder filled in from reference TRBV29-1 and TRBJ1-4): SAVISQKPSRDICQRGTSLTIQCQVDSQVTMMFWYRQQPGQSLTLIATANQGSEATYESGFVIDKFPISRPNLTFSTLTVSNMSPEDSSIYLCSVDGGGVQEKLFFGSGTQLSVL.

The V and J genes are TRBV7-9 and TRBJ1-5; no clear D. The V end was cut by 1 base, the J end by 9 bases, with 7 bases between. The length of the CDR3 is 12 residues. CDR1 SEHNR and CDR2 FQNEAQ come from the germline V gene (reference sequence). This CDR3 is CASSLGGRPQHF. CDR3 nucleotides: TGTGCCAGCAGCTTAGGGGGTCGGCCCCAGCATTTT. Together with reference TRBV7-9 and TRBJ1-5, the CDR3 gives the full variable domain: DTGVSQNPRHKITKRGQNVTFRCDPISEHNRLYWYRQTLGQGPEFLTYFQNEAQLEKSRLLSDRFSAERPKGSFSTLEIQRTEQGDSAMYLCASSLGGRPQHFGDGTRLSIL.

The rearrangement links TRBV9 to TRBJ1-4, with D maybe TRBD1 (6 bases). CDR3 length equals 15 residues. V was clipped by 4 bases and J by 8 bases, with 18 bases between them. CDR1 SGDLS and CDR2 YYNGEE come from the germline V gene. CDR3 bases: TGTGCCAGCAGCCACCCAGAATTCGACAGGGAAAAACTGTTTTTT. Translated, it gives CASSHPEFDREKLFF.

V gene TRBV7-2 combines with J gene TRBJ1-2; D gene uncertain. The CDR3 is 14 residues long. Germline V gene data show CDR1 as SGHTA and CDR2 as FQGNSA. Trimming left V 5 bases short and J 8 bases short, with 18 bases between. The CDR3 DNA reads TGTGCCAGCAGCCTTGTCACTTGGGGAGAAGGCTACACCTTC. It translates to CASSLVTWGEGYTF.

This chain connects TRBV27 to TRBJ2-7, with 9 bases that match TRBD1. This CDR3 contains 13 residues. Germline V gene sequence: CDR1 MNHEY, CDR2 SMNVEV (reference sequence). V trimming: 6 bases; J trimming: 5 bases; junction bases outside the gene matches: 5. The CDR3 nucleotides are TGTGCCAGCAGCTACAGGGGGCTCGACGAGCAGTACTTC. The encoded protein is CASSYRGLDEQYF.

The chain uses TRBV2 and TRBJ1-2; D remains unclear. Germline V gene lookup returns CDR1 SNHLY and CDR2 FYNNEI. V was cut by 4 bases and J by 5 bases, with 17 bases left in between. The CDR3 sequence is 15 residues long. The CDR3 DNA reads TGTGCCAGCAGTGTTTTTGGGATTGACTTGTATGGCTACACCTTC. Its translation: CASSVFGIDLYGYTF. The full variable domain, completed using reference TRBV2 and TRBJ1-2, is EPEVTQTPSHQVTQMGQEVILRCVPISNHLYFYWYRQILGQKVEFLVSFYNNEISEKSEIFDDQFSVERPDGSNFTLKIRSTKLEDSAMYFCASSVFGIDLYGYTFGSGTRLTVV.

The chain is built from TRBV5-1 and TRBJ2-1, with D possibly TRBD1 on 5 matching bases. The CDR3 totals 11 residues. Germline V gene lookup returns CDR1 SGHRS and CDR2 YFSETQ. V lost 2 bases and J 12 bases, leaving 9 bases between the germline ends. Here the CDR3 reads CASSFRQGQFF. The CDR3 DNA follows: TGCGCCAGCAGCTTCCGGCAGGGGCAGTTCTTC.

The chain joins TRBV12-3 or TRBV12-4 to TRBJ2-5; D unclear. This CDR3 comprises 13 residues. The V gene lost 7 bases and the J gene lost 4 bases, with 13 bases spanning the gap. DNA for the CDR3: TGTGCCAGCAAACAATCCTCGGGAGAGACCCAGTACTTC. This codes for CASKQSSGETQYF.

DNA of the CDR3: TGTGCCAGTAGTATGCAAAATCCCGATACGCAGTATTTT. Translating it yields CASSMQNPDTQYF. The chain combines TRBV19 with TRBJ2-3; D uncertain. The CDR3 is 13 residues long. Between the trimmed V and J ends, which lost 3 bases and 6 bases, there was a span of 10 bases. Germline values: CDR1 LNHDA, CDR2 SQIVND (reference sequence).